The 9 T cell receptor beta chains in this list originate from one sample, sequenced in a study of CD8 T cells in ankylosing spondylitis. A single record per CDR3 protein comes from TCRdb applying MiXCR to the 5' RACE reads. The sample includes about 160,000 distinct CDR3 sequences, around 43% of them seen just once. Sequencing used synovial fluid, either unsorted or a sorted T cell fraction (not recorded which). Every receptor here comes from a male donor with ankylosing spondylitis.

V usage is TRBV28 and J usage is TRBJ2-7; D is possibly TRBD1 or TRBD2 (6 bases each). Germline CDR1 MDHEN, CDR2 SYDVKM. V lost 3 bases and J lost 0, with 18 bases in between. The CDR3 is 17 amino acids. The DNA for the CDR3 is TGTGCCAGCAGTTTGAGAGGGGGGACGGTTAACTCCTACGAGCAGTACTTC. Encoded protein: CASSLRGGTVNSYEQYF.

The CDR3 region has the DNA TGTGCCAGCAGTTCCCCGAGGGAGGGGAAGCACGAGCAGTACTTC. Translated, it gives CASSSPREGKHEQYF. The chain recombines TRBV28 with TRBJ2-7, with TRBD2 matching 7 bases. Trimming at V came to 4 bases and at J to 5 bases, leaving 11 bases not matched to a gene. Germline CDR1 MDHEN, CDR2 SYDVKM. The CDR3 has 15 amino acids.

This clonotype was observed a few times. V and J are TRBV10-1 and TRBJ2-2; D not certain. CDR1 and CDR2 (germline): WNHNN, SYGVQD (reference sequence). CDR3 length equals 15 residues. Deletions cut 0 bases from V and 3 bases from J, with 8 bases between. CDR3 DNA sequence: TGCGCCAGCAGTGAGTCACGGGTGGACACCGGGGAGCTGTTTTTT. This gives the protein CASSESRVDTGELFF.

The CDR3 region is CASSSAPDRDINEQFF. Here the CDR3 DNA reads TGTGCCAGCAGCTCCGCCCCGGACAGGGATATCAATGAGCAGTTCTTC. The genes are TRBV7-9 and TRBJ2-1; 8 nucleotides line up with TRBD1. The V gene's germline CDR1 is SEHNR and CDR2 FQNEAQ (reference sequence). The CDR3 loop spans 16 amino acids. The V gene end was trimmed by 4 bases and the J gene end by 6 bases; junction bases not matched to a gene: 11. The whole variable domain, remainder taken from reference TRBV7-9 and TRBJ2-1, is DTGVSQNPRHKITKRGQNVTFRCDPISEHNRLYWYRQTLGQGPEFLTYFQNEAQLEKSRLLSDRFSAERPKGSFSTLEIQRTEQGDSAMYLCASSSAPDRDINEQFFGPGTRLTVL.

This clonotype was detected ten times or more. The chain recombines TRBV4-1 with TRBJ2-7; D remains unclear. Between the trimmed V and J ends, which lost 4 bases and 6 bases, there was a span of 13 bases. Germline lookup yields CDR1 MGHRA and CDR2 YSYEKL. The CDR3 runs 13 residues. CDR3 nucleotides: TGCGCCAGCAGCCTTTGGACGGAGTCCGAGCAGTACTTC. Translation gives CASSLWTESEQYF.

This clonotype has a handful of counts. The J gene is TRBJ2-7, the V gene TRBV27; D is unclear. Germline CDR1 is MNHEY and CDR2 is SMNVEV (reference sequence). The CDR3 spans 13 residues. Between the trimmed V and J ends, which lost 3 bases and 3 bases, there was a span of 9 bases. The CDR3 DNA follows: TGTGCCAGCAGTTTCGGGTTGGGCTACGAGCAGTACTTC. Its protein is CASSFGLGYEQYF.

The chain is built from TRBV9 and TRBJ2-1; TRBD2 matches 15 bases. CDR3 length equals 15 residues. Looked up from germline, CDR1 is SGDLS and CDR2 is YYNGEE. V trimming: 3 bases; J trimming: 8 bases; junction bases outside the gene matches: 3. The CDR3 bases are TGTGCCAGCAGCGAAGGACTAGCGGGGGGGTATGAGCAGTTCTTC. The encoded protein is CASSEGLAGGYEQFF.

V usage is TRBV6-2 or TRBV6-3 and J usage is TRBJ2-7, with D unclear. CDR1 and CDR2 (germline): MNHEY, SVGEGT. There are 11 residues in the CDR3. V was clipped by 5 bases and J by 1 base, with 3 bases between them. The CDR3 DNA reads TGTGCCAGCAGTACGTCCTACGAGCAGTACTTC. Amino acids: CASSTSYEQYF.

V usage is TRBV29-1 and J usage is TRBJ1-1, with D tentatively TRBD1 (5 bases). V lost 5 bases to trimming and J lost 4 bases, with 11 bases between them. The CDR3 is made up of 12 amino acids. Germline loops: CDR1 SQVTM, CDR2 ANQGSEA. In DNA, the CDR3 is TGCAGCGTTTGGGAGGGGAGCACTGAAGCTTTCTTT. Translated: CSVWEGSTEAFF.